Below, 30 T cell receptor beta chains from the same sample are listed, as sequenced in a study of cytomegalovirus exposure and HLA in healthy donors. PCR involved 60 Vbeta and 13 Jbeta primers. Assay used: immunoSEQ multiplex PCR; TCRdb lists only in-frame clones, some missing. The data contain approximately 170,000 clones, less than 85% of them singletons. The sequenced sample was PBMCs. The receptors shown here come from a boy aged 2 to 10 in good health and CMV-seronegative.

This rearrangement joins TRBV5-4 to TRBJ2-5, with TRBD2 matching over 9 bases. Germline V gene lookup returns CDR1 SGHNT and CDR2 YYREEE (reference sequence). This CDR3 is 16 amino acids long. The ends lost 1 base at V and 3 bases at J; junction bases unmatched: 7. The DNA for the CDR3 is TGTGCCAGCAGCTTGTGGGGGCGGGGGGGCGAAGAGACCCAGTACTTC. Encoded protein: CASSLWGRGGEETQYF.

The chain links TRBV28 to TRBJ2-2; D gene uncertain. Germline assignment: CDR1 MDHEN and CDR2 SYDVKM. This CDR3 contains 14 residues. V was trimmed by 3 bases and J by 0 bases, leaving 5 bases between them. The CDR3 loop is CASSFRTNTGELFF. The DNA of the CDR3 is TGTGCCAGCAGTTTTCGTACGAACACCGGGGAGCTGTTTTTT.

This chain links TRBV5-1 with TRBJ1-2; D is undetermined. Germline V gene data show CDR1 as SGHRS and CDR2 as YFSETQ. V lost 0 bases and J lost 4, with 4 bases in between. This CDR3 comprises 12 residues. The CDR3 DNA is TGCGCCAGCAGCTTGGACAGCTATGGCTACACCTTC. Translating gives CASSLDSYGYTF.

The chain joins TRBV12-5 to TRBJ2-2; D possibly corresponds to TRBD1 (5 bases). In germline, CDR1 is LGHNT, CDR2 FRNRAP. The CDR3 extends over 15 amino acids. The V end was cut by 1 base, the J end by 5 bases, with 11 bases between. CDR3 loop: CASGLGTRATGELFF. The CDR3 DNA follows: TGTGCTAGTGGTTTGGGGACCAGGGCGACCGGGGAGCTGTTTTTT.

The DNA for the CDR3 is TGTGCCAGTAGTATGCGGCAGGGCCACTATGGCTACACCTTC. The encoded protein is CASSMRQGHYGYTF. The rearrangement uses TRBV19 and TRBJ1-2, with a possible D match to TRBD1 (5 bases). This CDR3 has 14 amino acids. From germline, CDR1 is LNHDA and CDR2 SQIVND (reference sequence). The V end lost 3 bases, the J end lost 3 bases, and 11 bases lay between the germline ends.

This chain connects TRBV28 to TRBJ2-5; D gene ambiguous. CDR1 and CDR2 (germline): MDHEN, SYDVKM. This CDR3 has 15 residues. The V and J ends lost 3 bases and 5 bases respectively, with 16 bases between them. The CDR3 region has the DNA TGTGCCAGCAGTTTGGCTACAGTGAGCCACGAGACCCAGTACTTC. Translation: CASSLATVSHETQYF.

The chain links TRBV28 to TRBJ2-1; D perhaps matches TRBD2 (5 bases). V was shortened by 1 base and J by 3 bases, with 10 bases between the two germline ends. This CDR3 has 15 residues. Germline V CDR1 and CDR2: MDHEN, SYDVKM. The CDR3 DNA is TGTGCCAGCAGTTTATTGGGAGCGATCTACAATGAGCAGTTCTTC. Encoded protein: CASSLLGAIYNEQFF.

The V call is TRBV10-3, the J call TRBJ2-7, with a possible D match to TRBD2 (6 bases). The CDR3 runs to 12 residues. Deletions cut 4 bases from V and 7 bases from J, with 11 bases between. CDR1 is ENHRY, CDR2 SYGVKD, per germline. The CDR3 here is CAISGTTAEQYF. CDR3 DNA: TGTGCCATCAGTGGGACTACGGCAGAGCAGTACTTC.

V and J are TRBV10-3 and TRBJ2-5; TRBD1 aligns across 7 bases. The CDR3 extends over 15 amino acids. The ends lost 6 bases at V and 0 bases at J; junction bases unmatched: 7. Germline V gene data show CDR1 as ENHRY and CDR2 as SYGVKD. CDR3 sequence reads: CAIRRQGTYQETQYF. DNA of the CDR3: TGTGCCATCAGGAGACAGGGTACATACCAAGAGACCCAGTACTTC.

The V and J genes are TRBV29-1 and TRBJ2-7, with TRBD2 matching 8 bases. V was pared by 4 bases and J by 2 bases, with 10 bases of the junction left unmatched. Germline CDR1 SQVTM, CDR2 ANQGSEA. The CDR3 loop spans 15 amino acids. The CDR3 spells CSVGAGTSFTYEQYF. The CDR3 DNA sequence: TGCAGCGTTGGGGCGGGGACTAGTTTTACCTACGAGCAGTACTTC.

The CDR3 nucleotides are TGTGCCAGCAGCGGCTTGGGGGCAGGGGCACACACCACGAGCTCCTACAATGAGCAGTTCTTC. It codes for CASSGLGAGAHTTSSYNEQFF. This rearrangement joins TRBV28 to TRBJ2-1; TRBD1 is a possible D gene (6 bases). Looked up from germline, CDR1 is MDHEN and CDR2 is SYDVKM. The V gene lost 6 bases and the J gene lost 0 bases, with 30 bases spanning the gap. This CDR3 is built from 21 residues.

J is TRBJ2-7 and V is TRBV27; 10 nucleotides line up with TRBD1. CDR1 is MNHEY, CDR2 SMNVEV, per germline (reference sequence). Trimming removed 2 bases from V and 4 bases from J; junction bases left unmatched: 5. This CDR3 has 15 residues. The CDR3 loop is CASSLGTGEAYEQYF. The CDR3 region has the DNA TGTGCCAGCAGTTTAGGGACAGGGGAAGCGTACGAGCAGTACTTC.

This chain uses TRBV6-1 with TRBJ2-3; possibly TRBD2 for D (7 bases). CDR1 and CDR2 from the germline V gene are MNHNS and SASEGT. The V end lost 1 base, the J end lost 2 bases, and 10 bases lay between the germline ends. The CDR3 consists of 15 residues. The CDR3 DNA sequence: TGTGCCAGCAGTGAAGGGGGGGGGCACACAGATACGCAGTATTTT. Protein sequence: CASSEGGGHTDTQYF.

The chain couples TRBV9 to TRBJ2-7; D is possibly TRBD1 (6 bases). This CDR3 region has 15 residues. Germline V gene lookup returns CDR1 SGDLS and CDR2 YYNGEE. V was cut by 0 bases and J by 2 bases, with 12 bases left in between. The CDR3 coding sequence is TGTGCCAGCAGCGTAGCTACAACAGGGACCTACGAGCAGTACTTC. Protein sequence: CASSVATTGTYEQYF.

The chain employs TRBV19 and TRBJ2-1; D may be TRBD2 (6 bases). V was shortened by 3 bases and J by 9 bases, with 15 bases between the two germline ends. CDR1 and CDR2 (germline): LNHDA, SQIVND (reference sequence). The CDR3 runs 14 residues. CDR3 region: CASSILGTSVEQFF. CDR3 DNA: TGTGCCAGTAGTATTTTGGGGACTTCGGTTGAGCAGTTCTTC.

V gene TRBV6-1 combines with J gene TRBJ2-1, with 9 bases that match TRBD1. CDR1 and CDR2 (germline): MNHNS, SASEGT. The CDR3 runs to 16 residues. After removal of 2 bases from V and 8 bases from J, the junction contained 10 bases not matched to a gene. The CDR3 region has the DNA TGTGCCAGCAGTGAAAAAACCGGGACAGGGTCCGATGAGCAGTTCTTC. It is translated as CASSEKTGTGSDEQFF.

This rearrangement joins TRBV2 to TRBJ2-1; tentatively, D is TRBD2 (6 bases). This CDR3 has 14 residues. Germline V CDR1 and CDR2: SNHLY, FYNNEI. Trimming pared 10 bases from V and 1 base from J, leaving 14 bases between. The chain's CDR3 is CATRWRDSYNEQFF. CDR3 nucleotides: TGTGCCACCCGCTGGAGGGATTCCTACAATGAGCAGTTCTTC.

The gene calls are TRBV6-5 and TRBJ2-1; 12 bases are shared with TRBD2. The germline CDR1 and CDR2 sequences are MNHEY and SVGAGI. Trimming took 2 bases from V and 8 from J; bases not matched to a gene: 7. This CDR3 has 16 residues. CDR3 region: CASSYPGLAGTDEQFF. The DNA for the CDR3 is TGTGCCAGCAGTTACCCCGGACTAGCGGGGACCGATGAGCAGTTCTTC.

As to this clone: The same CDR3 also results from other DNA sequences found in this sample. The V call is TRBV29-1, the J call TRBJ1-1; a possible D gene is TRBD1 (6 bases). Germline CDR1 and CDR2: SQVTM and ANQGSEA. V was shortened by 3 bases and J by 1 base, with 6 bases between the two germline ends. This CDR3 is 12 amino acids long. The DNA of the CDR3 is TGCAGCGTTGACAGGGGGAACACTGAAGCTTTCTTT. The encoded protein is CSVDRGNTEAFF. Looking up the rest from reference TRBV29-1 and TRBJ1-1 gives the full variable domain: SAVISQKPSRDICQRGTSLTIQCQVDSQVTMMFWYRQQPGQSLTLIATANQGSEATYESGFVIDKFPISRPNLTFSTLTVSNMSPEDSSIYLCSVDRGNTEAFFGQGTRLTVV.

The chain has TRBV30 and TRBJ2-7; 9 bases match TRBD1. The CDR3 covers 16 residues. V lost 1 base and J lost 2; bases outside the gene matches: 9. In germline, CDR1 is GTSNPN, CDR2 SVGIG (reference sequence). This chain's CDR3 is CAWSDGTGRVTYEQYF. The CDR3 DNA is TGTGCCTGGAGTGACGGGACAGGGAGGGTTACCTACGAGCAGTACTTC.

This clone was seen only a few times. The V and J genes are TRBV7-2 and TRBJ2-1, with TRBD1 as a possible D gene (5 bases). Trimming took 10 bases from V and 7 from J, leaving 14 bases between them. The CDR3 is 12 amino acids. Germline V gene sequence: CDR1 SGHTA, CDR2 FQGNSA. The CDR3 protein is CAIKGSLNEQFF. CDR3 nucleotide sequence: TGTGCCATCAAGGGGTCGCTTAATGAGCAGTTCTTC.

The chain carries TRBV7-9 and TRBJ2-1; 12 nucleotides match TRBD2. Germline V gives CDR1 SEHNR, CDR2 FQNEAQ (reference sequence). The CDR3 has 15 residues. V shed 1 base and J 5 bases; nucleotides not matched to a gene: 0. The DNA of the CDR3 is TGTGCCAGCAGCTTAGGGACTAGCGGGAACAATGAGCAGTTCTTC. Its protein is CASSLGTSGNNEQFF.

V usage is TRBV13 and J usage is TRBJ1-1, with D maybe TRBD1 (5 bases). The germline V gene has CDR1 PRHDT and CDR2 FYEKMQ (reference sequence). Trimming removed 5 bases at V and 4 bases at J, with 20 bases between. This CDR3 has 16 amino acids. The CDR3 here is CASSHRAGTALTEAFF. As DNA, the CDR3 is TGTGCCAGCAGCCATCGTGCGGGGACGGCTCTCACTGAAGCTTTCTTT.

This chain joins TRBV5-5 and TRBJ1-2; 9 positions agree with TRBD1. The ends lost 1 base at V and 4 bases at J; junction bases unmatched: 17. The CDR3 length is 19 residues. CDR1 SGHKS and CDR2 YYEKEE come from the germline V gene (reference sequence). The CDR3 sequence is CASSLSLAGQGQFFYGYTF. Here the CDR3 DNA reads TGTGCCAGCAGCTTGAGTTTGGCGGGACAGGGCCAATTTTTCTATGGCTACACCTTC.

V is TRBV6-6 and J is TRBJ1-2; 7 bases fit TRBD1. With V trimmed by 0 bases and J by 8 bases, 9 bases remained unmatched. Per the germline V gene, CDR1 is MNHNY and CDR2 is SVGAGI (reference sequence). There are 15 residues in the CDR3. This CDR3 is CASSYSNRGQGGYTF. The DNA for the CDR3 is TGTGCCAGCAGTTACTCAAATAGGGGGCAGGGAGGCTACACCTTC.

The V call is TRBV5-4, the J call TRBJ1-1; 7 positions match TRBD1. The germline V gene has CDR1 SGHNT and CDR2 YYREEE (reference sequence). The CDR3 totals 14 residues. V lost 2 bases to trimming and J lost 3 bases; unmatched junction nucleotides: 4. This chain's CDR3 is CASSLRQGDTEAFF. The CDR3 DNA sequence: TGTGCCAGCAGCTTACGGCAGGGGGACACTGAAGCTTTCTTT. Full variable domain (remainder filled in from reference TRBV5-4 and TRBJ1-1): ETGVTQSPTHLIKTRGQQVTLRCSSQSGHNTVSWYQQALGQGPQFIFQYYREEENGRGNFPPRFSGLQFPNYSSELNVNALELDDSALYLCASSLRQGDTEAFFGQGTRLTVV.

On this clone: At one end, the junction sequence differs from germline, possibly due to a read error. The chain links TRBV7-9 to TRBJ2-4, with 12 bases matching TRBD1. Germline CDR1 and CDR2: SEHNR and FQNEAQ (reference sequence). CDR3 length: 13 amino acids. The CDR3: CSSGTGGPDIQYF. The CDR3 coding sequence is TGTTCCAGCGGGACAGGGGGCCCGGACATTCAGTACTTC.

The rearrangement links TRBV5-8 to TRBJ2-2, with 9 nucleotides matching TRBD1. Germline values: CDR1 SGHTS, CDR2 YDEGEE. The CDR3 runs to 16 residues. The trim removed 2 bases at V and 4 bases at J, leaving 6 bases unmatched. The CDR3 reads CASSFYGQGPTGELFF. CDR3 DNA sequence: TGTGCCAGCAGCTTCTACGGACAGGGGCCCACCGGGGAGCTGTTTTTT. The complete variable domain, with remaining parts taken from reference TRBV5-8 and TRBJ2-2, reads EAGVTQSPTHLIKTRGQQATLRCSPISGHTSVYWYQQALGLGLQFLLWYDEGEERNRGNFPPRFSGRQFPNYSSELNVNALELEDSALYLCASSFYGQGPTGELFFGEGSRLTVL.

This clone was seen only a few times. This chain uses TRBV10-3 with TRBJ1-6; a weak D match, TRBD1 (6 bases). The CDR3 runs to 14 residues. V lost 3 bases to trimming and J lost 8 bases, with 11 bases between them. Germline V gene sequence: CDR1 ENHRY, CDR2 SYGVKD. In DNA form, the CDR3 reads TGTGCCATCAGTGATACAGGGAACCATTCACCCCTCCACTTT. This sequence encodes CAISDTGNHSPLHF.

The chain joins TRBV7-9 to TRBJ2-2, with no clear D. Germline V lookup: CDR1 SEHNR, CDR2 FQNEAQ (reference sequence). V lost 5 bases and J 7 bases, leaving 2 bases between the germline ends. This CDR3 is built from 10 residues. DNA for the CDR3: TGTGCCAGCAGCCGCGGGGAGCTGTTTTTT. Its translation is CASSRGELFF.